A selection of T cell receptor beta chains follows, all from one sample in a study of shared clonotypes between healthy human individuals. The method was immunoSEQ multiplex PCR; TCRdb's version includes in-frame clones alone and lacks a portion of them. The profile shows fewer than 850,000 clones, less than 80% of them singletons. Material: memory CD4+ T cells sorted from blood. Receptors were obtained from a woman in her twenties or thirties in good health. CDR3s include the opening cysteine and the closing phenylalanine or tryptophan. Fields, in order: D gene, CDR3 length, V gene, J gene, clone size, CDR3 DNA, CDR3 protein. The D gene is left open where the match is weak. Only part of the rows carry a size: once, few, many, or a class if the clone is expanded.

NA	14	TRBV2	TRBJ2-1	NA	TGTGCCAGCAGTGATGGGATTAGTTACAATGAGCAGTTCTTC	CASSDGISYNEQFF
NA	17	TRBV14	TRBJ2-1	NA	TGTGCCAGCAGCCAGAGAGTTGGTAGCGCGACCTACAATGAGCAGTTCTTC	CASSQRVGSATYNEQFF
NA	14	TRBV19	TRBJ2-1	NA	TGTGCCAGTAGTAAAGGGGAAGAATTTGGTGAGCAGTTCTTC	CASSKGEEFGEQFF
NA	16	TRBV10-1	TRBJ2-3	NA	TGCGCCAGCAGCGTCAGTCGGGAGTGGATTCCAGATACGCAGTATTTT	CASSVSREWIPDTQYF
NA	17	TRBV10-3	TRBJ2-5	NA	TGTGCCATCAGTGAGCCGAAGGGGTTGGTTAACCAAGAGACCCAGTACTTC	CAISEPKGLVNQETQYF
NA	12	TRBV19	TRBJ1-4	NA	TGTGCCAGTAGTGGTGATTATGAAAAACTGTTTTTT	CASSGDYEKLFF
TRBD2	15	TRBV29-1	TRBJ2-7	NA	TGCAGCGTTGAAGTCGGTAGCGGGCCCTCCTACGAGCAGTACTTC	CSVEVGSGPSYEQYF
TRBD1	14	TRBV6-4	TRBJ1-2	NA	TGTGCCAGCAGTGCCCTCTCAGGGGGCTATGGCTACACCTTC	CASSALSGGYGYTF
NA	14	TRBV27	TRBJ2-4	few	TGTGCCAGCCGTAACTGGACAGAGCCAAACATTCAGTACTTC	CASRNWTEPNIQYF
NA	15	TRBV2	TRBJ1-2	NA	TGTGCCAGCAGGGGCCTGAGGGGACAAGGGGGTGGCTACACCTTC	CASRGLRGQGGGYTF
NA	11	TRBV20-1	TRBJ2-1	once	TGCAGTAGGAGCTCCTACAATGAGCAGTTCTTC	CSRSSYNEQFF
TRBD1	14	TRBV6-6	TRBJ2-7	NA	TGTGCCAGCAGTAAAACGGGACAGGTATACGAGCAGTACTTC	CASSKTGQVYEQYF
NA	11	TRBV29-1	TRBJ2-5	NA	TGCAGCTTCCGGTTTCAAGAGACCCAGTACTTC	CSFRFQETQYF
NA	19	TRBV28	TRBJ1-4	NA	TGTGCCAGCAGTTTATTCGGGCAGGTGGGAGCTTTTAATGATGGAAAACTGTTTTTT	CASSLFGQVGAFNDGKLFF
NA	16	TRBV5-4	TRBJ2-2	NA	TGTGCCAGCAGCTTGGAGGTAGCGGTGAACACCGGGGAGCTGTTTTTT	CASSLEVAVNTGELFF
TRBD1	13	TRBV2	TRBJ1-1	NA	TGTGCCAGCGGGGGACAGGAGGGCACTGAAGCTTTCTTT	CASGGQEGTEAFF
NA	15	TRBV7-6	TRBJ2-3	NA	TGTGCCAGCAGCTTAGGAGGGGCTAGCACAGATACGCAGTATTTT	CASSLGGASTDTQYF
TRBD1	15	TRBV19	TRBJ1-5	NA	TGTGCCAGTAGTCGGACAGGGGACTCGAATCAGCCCCAGCATTTT	CASSRTGDSNQPQHF
NA	11	TRBV19	TRBJ1-2	few	TGTGCCCTCGCGGGGGACCATCCATACACCTTC	CALAGDHPYTF
NA	12	TRBV28	TRBJ1-5	NA	TGTGCCAGCAGCTCGGCAGTTCCGCCCCAGCATTTT	CASSSAVPPQHF
NA	15	TRBV19	TRBJ1-5	NA	TGTGCCAGTAGTATAGCCAGACACGGGGTCCAGCCCCAGCATTTT	CASSIARHGVQPQHF
NA	14	TRBV14	TRBJ1-4	NA	TGTGCCAGCAGCCACCCAGGGGTGCCCGAAAAACTGTTTTTT	CASSHPGVPEKLFF
NA	17	TRBV6-1	TRBJ1-2	NA	TGTGCCAGCAGTGAAGGGAACACGCTAGGGGCCCTCTATGGCTACACCTTC	CASSEGNTLGALYGYTF
NA	15	TRBV4-1	TRBJ2-1	NA	TGCGCCAGCAGCCAAAGATACAGGGATTACAATGAGCAGTTCTTC	CASSQRYRDYNEQFF
NA	14	TRBV6-5	TRBJ1-1	NA	TGTGCCAGCAAAAAGTGGGGTCGGAACACTGAAGCTTTCTTT	CASKKWGRNTEAFF
TRBD2	18	TRBV4-1	TRBJ2-1	NA	TGCGCCAGCAGCCAACCAATTGGGTTGGCGGGAGAGGGCAATGAGCAGTTCTTC	CASSQPIGLAGEGNEQFF
NA	13	TRBV9	TRBJ2-1	few	TGTGCCAGCAGCGTAGGGTGGGACAATGAGCAGTTCTTC	CASSVGWDNEQFF
NA	17	TRBV12-5	TRBJ1-1	once	TGTGCTAGTGGTTTTTCCCCCCCAGGAATTTCTTCTGTTTCCGCTTTCTTT	CASGFSPPGISSVSAFF
NA	15	TRBV21-1	TRBJ2-1	once	TGTGCCAGCAGCACCCCCCGGGACAGGGACAATGAGCAGTTCTTC	CASSTPRDRDNEQFF
NA	14	TRBV7-2	TRBJ2-1	NA	TGTGCCAGCAGCTTAGTGGCTAGCGAGAATGAGCAGTTCTTC	CASSLVASENEQFF
NA	14	TRBV12-1	TRBJ2-5	NA	TGTGCCAGCAGCTTAGGAGGGGTTGGAGAGACCCAGTACTTC	CASSLGGVGETQYF
NA	16	TRBV11-3	TRBJ1-2	NA	TGTGCCAGCAGCTTAGGTCGGAACGAACTTAACTATGGCTACACCTTC	CASSLGRNELNYGYTF
NA	15	TRBV4-2	TRBJ1-1	once	TGTGCCAGCAGCCAATGGGGGGCAGGGGAAACTGAAGCTTTCTTT	CASSQWGAGETEAFF
NA	15	TRBV7-2	TRBJ2-7	NA	TGTGCCAGCAGCTTAGTGGGACTTTCCTCCTACGAGCAGTACTTC	CASSLVGLSSYEQYF
NA	14	TRBV2	TRBJ2-2	NA	TGTGCCAGCAAGGAGACGGAGAACACCGGGGAGCTGTTTTTT	CASKETENTGELFF
TRBD1	13	TRBV19	TRBJ1-2	many	TGTGCCAGTAGTCCCGGGACAGGGTTTGGCTACACCTTC	CASSPGTGFGYTF
TRBD1	14	TRBV15	TRBJ2-1	NA	TGTGCCACCAGCAGGGGGACAGCCTACAATGAGCAGTTCTTC	CATSRGTAYNEQFF
NA	13	TRBV2	TRBJ1-5	NA	TGTGCCAGCAGAGGGGATAGCAATCAGCCCCAGCATTTT	CASRGDSNQPQHF
NA	16	TRBV28	TRBJ1-4	few	TGTGCCAGCAGTTGGGAAAAGTATAGGGGGGTTGAAAAACTGTTTTTT	CASSWEKYRGVEKLFF
NA	16	TRBV5-6	TRBJ2-3	NA	TGTGCCAGCAGCTTGGCCTCTACAGGCCGCACAGATACGCAGTATTTT	CASSLASTGRTDTQYF
NA	16	TRBV5-4	TRBJ2-7	NA	TGTGCCAGCAGCCGGTCCCCCACAACCGCCAGTTACGAGCAGTACTTC	CASSRSPTTASYEQYF
NA	16	TRBV7-2	TRBJ2-3	NA	TGTGCCAGCAGCTTAGGAAATACGGGAGGCACAGATACGCAGTATTTT	CASSLGNTGGTDTQYF
TRBD2	15	TRBV5-8	TRBJ2-7	NA	TGTGCCAGCAGCCTGGGGACTAGCGGTACCTACGAGCAGTACTTC	CASSLGTSGTYEQYF
TRBD1	15	TRBV7-7	TRBJ2-5	once	TGTGCCAGCAGCTTTGGACAGGGGCATATGGAGACCCAGTACTTC	CASSFGQGHMETQYF
NA	15	TRBV5-1	TRBJ2-3	NA	TGCGCCAGCAGCCCGAACGTCGACGGCACAGATACGCAGTATTTT	CASSPNVDGTDTQYF
TRBD2	14	TRBV29-1	TRBJ2-1	NA	TGCAGCGCTCCGGGACTAGCCTCCTACAATGAGCAGTTCTTC	CSAPGLASYNEQFF
NA	14	TRBV6-6	TRBJ2-5	NA	TGTGCCAGCAGACCTACAGGGATCGTCGAGACCCAGTACTTC	CASRPTGIVETQYF
NA	17	TRBV9	TRBJ1-3	NA	TGTGCCAGCAGCGGGCACTTACCTCTGGTCTCTGGAAACACCATATATTTT	CASSGHLPLVSGNTIYF
TRBD1	18	TRBV29-1	TRBJ2-1	NA	TGCAGCGTTTACGGGACAGGGGATGGTAGCGGGAAGTATAATGAGCAGTTCTTC	CSVYGTGDGSGKYNEQFF